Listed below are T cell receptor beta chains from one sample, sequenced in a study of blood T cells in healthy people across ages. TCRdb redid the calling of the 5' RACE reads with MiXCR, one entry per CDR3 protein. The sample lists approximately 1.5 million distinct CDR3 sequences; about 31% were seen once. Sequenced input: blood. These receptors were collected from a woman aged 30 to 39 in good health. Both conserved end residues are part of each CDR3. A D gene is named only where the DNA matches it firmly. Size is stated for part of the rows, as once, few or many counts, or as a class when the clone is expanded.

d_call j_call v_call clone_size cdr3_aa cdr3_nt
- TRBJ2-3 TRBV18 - CASSPTWLTATDTQYF TGTGCCAGCTCACCAACGTGGCTAACGGCAACAGATACGCAGTATTTT
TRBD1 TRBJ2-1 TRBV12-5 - CASGSHYRGSYNEQFF TGTGCTAGTGGCTCGCATTACAGGGGCTCCTACAATGAGCAGTTCTTC
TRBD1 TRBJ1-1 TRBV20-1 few CSARDASTGSTEAFF TGCAGTGCTAGAGACGCGTCGACAGGGAGCACTGAAGCTTTCTTT
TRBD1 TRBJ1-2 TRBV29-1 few CSVTGPNYGYTF TGCAGCGTGACAGGGCCTAACTATGGCTACACCTTC
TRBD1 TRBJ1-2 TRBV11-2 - CASTNHLGTGGYYGYTF TGTGCCAGCACCAATCATCTGGGGACAGGGGGATACTATGGCTACACCTTC
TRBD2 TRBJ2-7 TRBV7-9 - CASSSTTSGYEQYF TGTGCCAGCAGCTCCACCACTAGCGGGTACGAGCAGTACTTC
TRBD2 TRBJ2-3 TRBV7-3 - CASSWATSGGQNTQYF TGTGCCAGCAGCTGGGCGACTAGCGGGGGGCAAAATACGCAGTATTTT
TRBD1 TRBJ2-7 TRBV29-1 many CSARTGDKFYEQYF TGCAGCGCCCGGACAGGGGATAAGTTCTACGAGCAGTACTTC
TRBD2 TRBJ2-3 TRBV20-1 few CSARGLTSADTQYF TGCAGTGCTCGTGGATTGACTAGCGCAGATACGCAGTATTTT
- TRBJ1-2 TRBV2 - CASKPSRAGYTF TGTGCCAGCAAACCCTCCCGCGCTGGCTACACCTTC
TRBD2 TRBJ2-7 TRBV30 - CAWSLPFGLANLSSYEQYF TGTGCCTGGAGTCTACCCTTTGGACTAGCGAACCTAAGCTCCTACGAGCAGTACTTC
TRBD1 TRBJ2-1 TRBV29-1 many CSVDDRGSYNEQFF TGCAGCGTTGACGACAGGGGGTCCTACAATGAGCAGTTCTTC
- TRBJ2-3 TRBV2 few CASIGGTRDTQYF TGTGCCAGCATAGGAGGAACCCGGGATACGCAGTATTTT
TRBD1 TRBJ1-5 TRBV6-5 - CASSRTGLSNQPQHF TGTGCCAGCAGCAGGACAGGGCTCAGCAATCAGCCCCAGCATTTT
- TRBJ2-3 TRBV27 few CASSLSPRTDTQYF TGTGCCAGCAGTTTGTCCCCCAGGACAGATACGCAGTATTTT
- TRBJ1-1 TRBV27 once CAIHPGGANTEAFF TGTGCCATCCACCCTGGGGGAGCGAACACTGAAGCTTTCTTT
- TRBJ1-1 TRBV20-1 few CSTTAQPSNTEAFF TGCAGTACTACAGCTCAGCCCTCGAACACTGAAGCTTTCTTT
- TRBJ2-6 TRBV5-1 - CASSLLPGEVSGANVLTF TGCGCCAGCAGCTTGTTACCAGGGGAGGTTTCTGGGGCCAACGTCCTGACTTTC
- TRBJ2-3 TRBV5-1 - CASSRWGQSTDTQYF TGCGCCAGCAGTCGCTGGGGGCAGAGCACAGATACGCAGTATTTT
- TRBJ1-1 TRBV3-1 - CASSLQGGDEAFF TGTGCCAGCAGCCTACAGGGTGGCGATGAAGCTTTCTTT
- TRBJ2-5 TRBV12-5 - CASGLEQETQYF TGTGCTAGTGGTTTGGAACAAGAGACCCAGTACTTC
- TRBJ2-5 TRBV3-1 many CASSQVGETQYF TGCGCCAGCAGCCAAGTGGGGGAGACCCAGTACTTC
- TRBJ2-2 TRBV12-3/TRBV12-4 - CASSFERELFF TGTGCCAGCAGTTTTGAGAGGGAGCTGTTTTTT
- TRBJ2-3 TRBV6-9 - CASSYPRQVPRHSTDTQYF TGTGCCAGCAGTTACCCCAGACAGGTCCCAAGGCATAGCACAGATACGCAGTATTTT
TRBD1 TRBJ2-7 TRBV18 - CASGRQGLKDEQYF TGTGCCAGCGGACGACAGGGGCTAAAGGACGAGCAGTACTTC
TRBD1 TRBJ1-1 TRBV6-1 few CASGDRGRTEAFF TGTGCCAGCGGGGACAGGGGTAGGACTGAAGCTTTCTTT
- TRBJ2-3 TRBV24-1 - CATSTPAWGKDTQYF TGTGCCACCAGTACCCCCGCTTGGGGCAAGGATACGCAGTATTTT
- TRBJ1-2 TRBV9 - CASSAPGFEGYTF TGTGCCAGCAGCGCACCGGGATTTGAAGGCTACACCTTC
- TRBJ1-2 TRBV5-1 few CASRQGADYYGYGYTF TGCGCCAGCAGACAGGGCGCGGACTACTACGGCTATGGCTACACCTTC
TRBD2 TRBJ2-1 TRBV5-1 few CASSSVTYAGGGVRYNEQFF TGCGCCAGCAGCTCGGTGACTTATGCGGGAGGAGGGGTACGCTACAATGAGCAGTTCTTC
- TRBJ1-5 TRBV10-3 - CAISGAGDQPQHF TGTGCCATCAGTGGGGCAGGTGATCAGCCCCAGCATTTT
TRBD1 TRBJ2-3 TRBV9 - CASSAGRTGGPDTQYF TGTGCCAGCAGCGCCGGCCGGACAGGGGGCCCGGATACGCAGTATTTT
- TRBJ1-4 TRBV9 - CASSVGWDPATNEKLFF TGTGCCAGCAGCGTAGGGTGGGATCCCGCAACTAATGAAAAACTGTTTTTT
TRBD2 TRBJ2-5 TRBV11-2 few CASSRREGETQYF TGTGCCAGCAGCCGCAGGGAGGGGGAGACCCAGTACTTC
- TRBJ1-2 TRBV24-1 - CATSDLGTGYTF TGTGCCACCAGTGATTTAGGGACGGGCTACACCTTC
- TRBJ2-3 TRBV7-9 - CASNFPHFRDPPISTQYF TGTGCCAGCAACTTTCCCCACTTCCGGGACCCACCGATATCTACGCAGTATTTT
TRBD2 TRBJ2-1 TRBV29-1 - CSVRYQTSGHISSYNEQFF TGCAGCGTTAGGTATCAGACTAGCGGTCACATAAGCTCCTACAATGAGCAGTTCTTC
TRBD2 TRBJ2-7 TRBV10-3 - CAVSDRGGPYEQYF TGTGCCGTCAGTGATCGCGGGGGTCCCTACGAGCAGTACTTC
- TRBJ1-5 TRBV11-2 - CASSPVGRNQPQHF TGTGCCAGCAGCCCGGTAGGGCGCAATCAGCCCCAGCATTTT